This entry features one TCR beta chain sequence. Its antigen is not known. Clones were sequenced by immunoSEQ multiplex PCR, and TCRdb holds only the in-frame ones, with some missing. The sample contains about 90,000 clones, around 81% of which appear only once. The data were taken from a study of radiotherapy plus CTLA-4 blockade in lung cancer. Overall study context: Patients showed objective responses in about 20% of cases, and disease control was achieved by about 31%.

The study, taken as a whole, reports: In blood, TCR clones derived from the tumor expanded after radiotherapy plus ipilimumab.

Germline V gene data show CDR1 as MDHEN and CDR2 as SYDVKM. This CDR3 has 16 residues. J gave up 7 bases and V 3 bases, and 6 bases lay outside the gene matches. The genes are TRBV28 and TRBJ2-2; 12 bases are a match to TRBD2. Source: peripheral blood, taken from a patient treated with radiotherapy plus ipilimumab. The receptor was derived from a human donor with non-small cell lung cancer that progressed on radiotherapy plus ipilimumab. The CDR3 region is CASSFLAGGPYGELFF. In DNA form, the CDR3 reads TGTGCCAGCAGTTTCCTAGCGGGAGGGCCTTACGGGGAGCTGTTTTTT.